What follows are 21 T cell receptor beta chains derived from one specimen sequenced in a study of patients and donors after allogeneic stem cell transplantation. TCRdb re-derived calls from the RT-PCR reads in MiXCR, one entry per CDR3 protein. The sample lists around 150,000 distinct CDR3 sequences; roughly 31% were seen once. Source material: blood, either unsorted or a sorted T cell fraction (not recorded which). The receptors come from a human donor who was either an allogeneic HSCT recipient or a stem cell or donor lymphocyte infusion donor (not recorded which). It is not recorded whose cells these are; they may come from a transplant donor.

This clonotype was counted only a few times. CDR3: CASSILAGAETQYF. CDR3 DNA sequence: TGTGCCAGTAGTATCCTAGCGGGAGCAGAGACCCAGTACTTC. The rearrangement links TRBV19 to TRBJ2-5; 10 bases match TRBD2. This CDR3 spans 14 amino acids. After removal of 3 bases from V and 4 bases from J, the junction contained 2 bases not matched to a gene. Germline assignment: CDR1 LNHDA and CDR2 SQIVND (reference sequence).

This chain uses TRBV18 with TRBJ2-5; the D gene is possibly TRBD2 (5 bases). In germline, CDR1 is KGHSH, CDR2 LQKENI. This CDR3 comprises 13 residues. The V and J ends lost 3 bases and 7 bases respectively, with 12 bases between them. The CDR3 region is CASSPTEAGTQYF. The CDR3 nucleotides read TGTGCCAGCTCACCGACCGAGGCGGGGACCCAGTACTTC. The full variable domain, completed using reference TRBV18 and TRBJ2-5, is NAGVMQNPRHLVRRRGQEARLRCSPMKGHSHVYWYRQLPEEGLKFMVYLQKENIIDESGMPKERFSAEFPKEGPSILRIQQVVRGDSAAYFCASSPTEAGTQYFGPGTRLLVL.

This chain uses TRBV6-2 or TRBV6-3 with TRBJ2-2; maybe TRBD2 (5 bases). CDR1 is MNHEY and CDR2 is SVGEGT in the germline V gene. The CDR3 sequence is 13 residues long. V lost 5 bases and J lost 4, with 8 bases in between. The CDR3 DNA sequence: TGTGCCAGCAGTCAGGACTTCACCGGGGAGCTGTTTTTT. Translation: CASSQDFTGELFF.

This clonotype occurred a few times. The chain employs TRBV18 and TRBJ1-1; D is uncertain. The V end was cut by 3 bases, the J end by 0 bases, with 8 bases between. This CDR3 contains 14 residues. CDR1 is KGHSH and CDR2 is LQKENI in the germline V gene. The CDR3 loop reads CASSPSQMNTEAFF. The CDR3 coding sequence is TGTGCCAGCTCACCCTCTCAGATGAACACTGAAGCTTTCTTT.

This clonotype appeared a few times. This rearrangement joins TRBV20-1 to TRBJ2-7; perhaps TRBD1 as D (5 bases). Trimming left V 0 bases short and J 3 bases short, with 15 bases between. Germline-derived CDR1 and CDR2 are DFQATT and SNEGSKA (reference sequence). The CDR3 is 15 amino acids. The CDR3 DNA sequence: TGCAGTGCTAGAGATACGGCAGGGTTACACTACGAGCAGTACTTC. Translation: CSARDTAGLHYEQYF.

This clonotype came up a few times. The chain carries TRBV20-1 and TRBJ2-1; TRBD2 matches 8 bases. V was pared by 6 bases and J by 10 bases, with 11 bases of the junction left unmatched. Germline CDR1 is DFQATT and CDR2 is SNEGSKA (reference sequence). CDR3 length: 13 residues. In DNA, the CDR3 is TGCAGTGCGACGGGACTAGTTCACGAAGAGCAGTTCTTC. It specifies CSATGLVHEEQFF.

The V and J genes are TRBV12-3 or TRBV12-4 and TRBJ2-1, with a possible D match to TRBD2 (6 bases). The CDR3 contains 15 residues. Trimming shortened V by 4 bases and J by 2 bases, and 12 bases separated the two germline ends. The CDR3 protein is CASSYMGGPYNEQFF. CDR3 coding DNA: TGTGCCAGCAGTTATATGGGGGGACCCTACAATGAGCAGTTCTTC.

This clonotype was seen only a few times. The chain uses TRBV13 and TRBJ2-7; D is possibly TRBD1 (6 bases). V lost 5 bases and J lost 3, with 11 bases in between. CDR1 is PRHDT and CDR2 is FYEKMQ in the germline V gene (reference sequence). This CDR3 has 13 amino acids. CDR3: CASSQGHLYEQYF. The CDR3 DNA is TGTGCCAGCAGCCAGGGACACCTCTACGAGCAGTACTTC.

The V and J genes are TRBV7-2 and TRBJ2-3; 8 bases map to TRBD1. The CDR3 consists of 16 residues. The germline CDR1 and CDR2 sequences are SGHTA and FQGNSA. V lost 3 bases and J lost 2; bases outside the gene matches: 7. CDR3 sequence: CASSLGNRGFTDTQYF. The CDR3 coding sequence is TGTGCCAGCAGCTTGGGGAACAGGGGGTTCACAGATACGCAGTATTTT.

This CDR3 is CASSPNPQGESQETQYF. DNA for the CDR3: TGTGCCAGCAGCCCGAACCCCCAGGGGGAATCCCAAGAGACCCAGTACTTC. This chain connects TRBV4-2 to TRBJ2-5; TRBD1 agrees at 7 bases. The CDR3 length is 17 residues. The germline CDR1 and CDR2 sequences are LGHNA and YNFKEQ. V lost 4 bases to trimming and J lost 1 base; unmatched junction nucleotides: 12.

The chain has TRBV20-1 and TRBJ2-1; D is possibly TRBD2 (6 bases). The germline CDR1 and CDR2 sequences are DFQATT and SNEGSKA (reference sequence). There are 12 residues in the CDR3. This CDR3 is CTIEGTVNEQFF. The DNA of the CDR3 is TGCACAATCGAAGGGACTGTCAATGAGCAGTTCTTC.

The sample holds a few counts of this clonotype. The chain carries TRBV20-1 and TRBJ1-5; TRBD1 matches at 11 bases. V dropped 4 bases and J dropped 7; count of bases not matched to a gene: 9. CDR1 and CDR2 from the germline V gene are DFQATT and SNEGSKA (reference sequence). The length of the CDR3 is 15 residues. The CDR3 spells CSATRTGGGRQPQHF. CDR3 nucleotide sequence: TGCAGTGCTACCCGGACAGGGGGCGGAAGGCAGCCCCAGCATTTT.

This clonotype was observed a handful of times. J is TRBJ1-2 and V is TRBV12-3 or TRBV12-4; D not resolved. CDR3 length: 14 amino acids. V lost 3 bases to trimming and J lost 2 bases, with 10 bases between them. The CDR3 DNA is TGTGCCAGCAGTTTGAGCCTGTCAAACTATGGCTACACCTTC. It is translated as CASSLSLSNYGYTF.

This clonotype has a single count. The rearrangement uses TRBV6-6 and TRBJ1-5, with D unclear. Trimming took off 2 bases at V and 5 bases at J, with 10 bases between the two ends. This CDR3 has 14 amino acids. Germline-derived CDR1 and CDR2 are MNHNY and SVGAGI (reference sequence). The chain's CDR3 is CASSYGRTHQPQHF. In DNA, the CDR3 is TGTGCCAGCAGTTACGGGCGGACGCATCAGCCCCAGCATTTT.

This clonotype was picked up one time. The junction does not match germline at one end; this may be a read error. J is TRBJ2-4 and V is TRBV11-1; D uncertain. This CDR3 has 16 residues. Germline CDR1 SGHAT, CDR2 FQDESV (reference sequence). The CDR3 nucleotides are TGTGCCAGCAGCTTCGGAAACAGTATAGCCAAAAACATTCAGCACTTC. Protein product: CASSFGNSIAKNIQHF.

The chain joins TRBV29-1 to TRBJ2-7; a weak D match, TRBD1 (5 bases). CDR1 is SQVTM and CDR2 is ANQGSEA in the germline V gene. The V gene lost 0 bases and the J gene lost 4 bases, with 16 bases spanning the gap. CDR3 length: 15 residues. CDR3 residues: CSVEDLTQGVYEQYF. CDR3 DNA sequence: TGCAGCGTTGAAGATCTTACCCAGGGTGTTTACGAGCAGTACTTC.

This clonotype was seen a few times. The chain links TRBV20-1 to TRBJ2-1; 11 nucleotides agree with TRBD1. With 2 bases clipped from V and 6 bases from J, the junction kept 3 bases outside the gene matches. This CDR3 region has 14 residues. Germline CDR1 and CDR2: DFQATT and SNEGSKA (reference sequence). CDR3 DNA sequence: TGCAGTGCTAGAAAGGGACAGGGGGTCAATGAGCAGTTCTTC. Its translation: CSARKGQGVNEQFF.

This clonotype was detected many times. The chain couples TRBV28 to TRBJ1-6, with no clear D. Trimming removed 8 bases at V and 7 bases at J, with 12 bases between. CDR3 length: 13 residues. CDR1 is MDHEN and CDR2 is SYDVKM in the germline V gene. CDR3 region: CASSGPSNSPLHF. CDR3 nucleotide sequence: TGTGCCAGCTCCGGTCCGAGCAATTCACCCCTCCACTTT.

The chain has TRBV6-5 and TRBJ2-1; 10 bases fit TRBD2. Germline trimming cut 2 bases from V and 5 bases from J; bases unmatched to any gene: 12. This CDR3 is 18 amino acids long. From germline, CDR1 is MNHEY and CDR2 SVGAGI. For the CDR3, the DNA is TGTGCCAGCAGTTACGCGTCCCTAGCGGGAGTTGGGGACAATGAGCAGTTCTTC. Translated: CASSYASLAGVGDNEQFF.

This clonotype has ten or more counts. This CDR3 reads CSVEGFGQTSSYGYTF. Here the CDR3 DNA reads TGCAGCGTTGAGGGATTTGGACAGACCTCTAGCTATGGCTACACCTTC. The chain employs TRBV29-1 and TRBJ1-2, with a possible D match to TRBD1 (6 bases). CDR3 length: 16 amino acids. Germline V gene data show CDR1 as SQVTM and CDR2 as ANQGSEA. V dropped 3 bases and J dropped 4 bases, with 21 bases sitting between them. Drawing the rest from reference TRBV29-1 and TRBJ1-2, the complete variable domain is SAVISQKPSRDICQRGTSLTIQCQVDSQVTMMFWYRQQPGQSLTLIATANQGSEATYESGFVIDKFPISRPNLTFSTLTVSNMSPEDSSIYLCSVEGFGQTSSYGYTFGSGTRLTVV.

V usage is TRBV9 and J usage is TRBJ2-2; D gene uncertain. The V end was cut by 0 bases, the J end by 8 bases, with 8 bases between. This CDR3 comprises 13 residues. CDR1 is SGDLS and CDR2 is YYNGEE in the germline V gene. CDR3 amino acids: CASSVDPRGELFF. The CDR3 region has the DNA TGTGCCAGCAGCGTAGACCCGCGAGGGGAGCTGTTTTTT. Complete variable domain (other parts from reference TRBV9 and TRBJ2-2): DSGVTQTPKHLITATGQRVTLRCSPRSGDLSVYWYQQSLDQGLQFLIQYYNGEERAKGNILERFSAQQFPDLHSELNLSSLELGDSALYFCASSVDPRGELFFGEGSRLTVL.